The rows below give T cell receptor beta chains drawn from one sample of a study of STAT3 mutations in large granular lymphocyte leukemia. Measured with immunoSEQ multiplex PCR; TCRdb has only the in-frame clones, and not every one. The sample lists 9,500 to 15,000 clones, about 75% occurring once. Sequencing input: peripheral blood mononuclear cells. All receptors derive from a man aged 55 to 70 with T-cell large granular lymphocyte leukemia. Some clones in this sample may be carry-over from other donors' samples. The CDR3 runs from the conserved cysteine through the conserved F or W. Each record gives: clone size, J gene, D gene, V gene, CDR3 DNA, CDR3 protein. A D gene is named only where the DNA matches it firmly. Not every row has a clone size; where given, it reads once, few, many or a size class.

clone size: -
J gene: TRBJ2-4
D gene: -
V gene: TRBV5-1
CDR3 DNA: TGCGCCAGCAGCTTGGCCGGCAGCCTCCCGGACATTCAGTACTTC
CDR3 protein: CASSLAGSLPDIQYF

clone size: -
J gene: TRBJ2-4
D gene: -
V gene: TRBV29-1
CDR3 DNA: TGCAGCGTTGAAGACCTTACTAGGGCGGGGTTAGCCAAAAACATTCAGTACTTC
CDR3 protein: CSVEDLTRAGLAKNIQYF

clone size: -
J gene: TRBJ1-1
D gene: -
V gene: TRBV18
CDR3 DNA: TGTGCCAGCTCATCAGCGGGTGACACTGAAGCTTTCTTT
CDR3 protein: CASSSAGDTEAFF

clone size: -
J gene: TRBJ1-2
D gene: -
V gene: TRBV5-4
CDR3 DNA: TGTGCCAGCAGCAGGGACTACCCCTTTAACTATGGCTACACCTTC
CDR3 protein: CASSRDYPFNYGYTF

clone size: -
J gene: TRBJ2-7
D gene: TRBD1
V gene: TRBV5-8
CDR3 DNA: TGTGCCAGCGGCCCGGACAGGGGGATCGAGCAGTACTTC
CDR3 protein: CASGPDRGIEQYF

clone size: once
J gene: TRBJ1-2
D gene: -
V gene: TRBV6-1
CDR3 DNA: TGTGCCAGCAGTGGGGCCGGGGCCAGGGCGGACTATGGCTACACCTTC
CDR3 protein: CASSGAGARADYGYTF

clone size: medium-sized
J gene: TRBJ1-1
D gene: -
V gene: TRBV19
CDR3 DNA: TGTGCCAGTAGTATTAGGCGGGGACGGAGGAACACTGAAGCTTTCTTT
CDR3 protein: CASSIRRGRRNTEAFF

clone size: -
J gene: TRBJ2-2
D gene: TRBD1
V gene: TRBV28
CDR3 DNA: TGTGCCAGCAGACAGAACAGGGGGTATGGCGGGGAGCTGTTTTTT
CDR3 protein: CASRQNRGYGGELFF

clone size: -
J gene: TRBJ2-2
D gene: -
V gene: TRBV5-1
CDR3 DNA: TGCGCCAGCAGCCATCGGACCACCGGGGAGCTGTTTTTT
CDR3 protein: CASSHRTTGELFF

clone size: -
J gene: TRBJ2-1
D gene: TRBD2
V gene: TRBV5-1
CDR3 DNA: TGCGCCAGCAGCCAAGGGACTAGCGGGAGCTCCTACAATGAGCAGTTCTTC
CDR3 protein: CASSQGTSGSSYNEQFF

clone size: few
J gene: TRBJ1-2
D gene: TRBD1
V gene: TRBV7-8
CDR3 DNA: TGTGCCAGCAGCTTAGATCGACAGGGGGCTGTCTACACCTTC
CDR3 protein: CASSLDRQGAVYTF